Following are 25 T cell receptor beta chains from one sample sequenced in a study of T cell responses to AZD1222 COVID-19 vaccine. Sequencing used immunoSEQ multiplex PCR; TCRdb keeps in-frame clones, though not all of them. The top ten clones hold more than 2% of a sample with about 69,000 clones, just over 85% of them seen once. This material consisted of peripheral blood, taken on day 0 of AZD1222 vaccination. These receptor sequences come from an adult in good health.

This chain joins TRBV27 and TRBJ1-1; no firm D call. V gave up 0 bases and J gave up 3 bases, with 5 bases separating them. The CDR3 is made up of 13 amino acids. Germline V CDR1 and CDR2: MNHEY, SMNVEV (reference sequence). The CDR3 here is CASSLSPDTEAFF. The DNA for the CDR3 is TGTGCCAGCAGTTTATCACCCGACACTGAAGCTTTCTTT.

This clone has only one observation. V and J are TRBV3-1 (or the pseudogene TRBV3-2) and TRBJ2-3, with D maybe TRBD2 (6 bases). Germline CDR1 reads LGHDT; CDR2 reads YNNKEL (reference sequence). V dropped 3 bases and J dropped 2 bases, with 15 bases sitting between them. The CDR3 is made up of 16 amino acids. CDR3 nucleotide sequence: TGTGCCAGCAGCCACCCCGGGGGACCTCTCACAGATACGCAGTATTTT. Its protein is CASSHPGGPLTDTQYF.

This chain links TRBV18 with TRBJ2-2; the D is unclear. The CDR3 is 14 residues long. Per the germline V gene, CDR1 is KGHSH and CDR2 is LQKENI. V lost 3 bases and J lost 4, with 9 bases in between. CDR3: CASSPAGITGELFF. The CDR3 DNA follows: TGTGCCAGCTCACCTGCTGGGATCACCGGGGAGCTGTTTTTT. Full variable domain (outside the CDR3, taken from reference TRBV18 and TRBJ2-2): NAGVMQNPRHLVRRRGQEARLRCSPMKGHSHVYWYRQLPEEGLKFMVYLQKENIIDESGMPKERFSAEFPKEGPSILRIQQVVRGDSAAYFCASSPAGITGELFFGEGSRLTVL.

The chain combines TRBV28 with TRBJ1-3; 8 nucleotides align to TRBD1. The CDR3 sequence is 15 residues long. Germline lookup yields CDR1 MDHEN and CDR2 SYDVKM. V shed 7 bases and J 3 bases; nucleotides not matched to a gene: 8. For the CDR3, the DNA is TGTGCCAGCATACCAGGACAGGGTTTTGGAAACACCATATATTTT. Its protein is CASIPGQGFGNTIYF.

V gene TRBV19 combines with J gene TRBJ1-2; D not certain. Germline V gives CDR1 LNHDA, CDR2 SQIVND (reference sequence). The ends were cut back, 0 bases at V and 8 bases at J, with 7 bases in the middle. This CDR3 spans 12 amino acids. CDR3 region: CASSIEGRGYTF. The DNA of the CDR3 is TGTGCCAGTAGTATAGAAGGTCGGGGCTACACCTTC.

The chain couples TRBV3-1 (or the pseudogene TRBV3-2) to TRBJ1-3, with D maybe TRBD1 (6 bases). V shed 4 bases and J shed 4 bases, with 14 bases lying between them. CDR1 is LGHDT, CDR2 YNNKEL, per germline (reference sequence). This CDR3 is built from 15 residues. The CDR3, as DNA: TGTGCCAGCAGCCCCGGCCGGGGGCAAGGAAACACCATATATTTT. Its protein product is CASSPGRGQGNTIYF.

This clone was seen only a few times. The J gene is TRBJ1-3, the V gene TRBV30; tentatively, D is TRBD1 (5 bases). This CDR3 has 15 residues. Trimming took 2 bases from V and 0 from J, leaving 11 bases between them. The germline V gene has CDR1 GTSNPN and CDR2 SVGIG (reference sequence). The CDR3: CAWSRGASSGNTIYF. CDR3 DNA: TGTGCCTGGAGTCGAGGGGCCAGCTCTGGAAACACCATATATTTT.

This CDR3 reads CASSLRGSDDEQYF. The CDR3 DNA is TGTGCCAGCAGCTTAAGAGGGTCAGACGACGAGCAGTACTTC. V and J are TRBV7-3 and TRBJ2-7; the D gene is possibly TRBD2 (5 bases). The CDR3 loop spans 14 amino acids. The V end was cut by 1 base, the J end by 5 bases, with 12 bases between. CDR1 is SGHTA and CDR2 is FQGTGA in the germline V gene.

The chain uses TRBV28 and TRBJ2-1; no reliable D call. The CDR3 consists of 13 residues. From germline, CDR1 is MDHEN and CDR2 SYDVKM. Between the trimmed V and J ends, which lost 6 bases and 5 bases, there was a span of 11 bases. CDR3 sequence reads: CASRDSSDNEQFF. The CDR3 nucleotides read TGTGCCAGCAGAGACTCGTCTGACAATGAGCAGTTCTTC.

CDR3 residues: CAWSLTGFYGYTF. CDR3 bases: TGTGCCTGGAGCCTGACCGGATTCTATGGCTACACCTTC. The chain employs TRBV30 and TRBJ1-2, with no clear D. The V end was cut by 3 bases, the J end by 4 bases, with 12 bases between. CDR1 is GTSNPN, CDR2 SVGIG, per germline (reference sequence). CDR3 size: 13 residues.

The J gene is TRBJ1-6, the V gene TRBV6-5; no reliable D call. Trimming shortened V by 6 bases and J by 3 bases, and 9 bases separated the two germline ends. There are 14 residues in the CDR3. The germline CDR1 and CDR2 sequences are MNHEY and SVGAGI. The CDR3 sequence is CASSDGGYNSPLHF. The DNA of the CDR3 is TGTGCCAGCAGCGACGGTGGCTATAATTCACCCCTCCACTTT.

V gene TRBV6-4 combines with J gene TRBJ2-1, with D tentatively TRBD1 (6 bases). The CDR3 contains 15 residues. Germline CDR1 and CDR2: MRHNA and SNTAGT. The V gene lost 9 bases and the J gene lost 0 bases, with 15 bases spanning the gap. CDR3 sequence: CARQLRGFSYNEQFF. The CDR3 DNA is TGTGCCAGGCAATTGAGGGGGTTCTCCTACAATGAGCAGTTCTTC.

DNA for the CDR3: TGTGCCAGCAGTTTACCAGCGGGGAGGGGGGAGCTGTTTTTT. It translates to CASSLPAGRGELFF. The rearrangement joins TRBV27 to TRBJ2-2, with 7 bases fitting TRBD2. The trim removed 2 bases at V and 8 bases at J, leaving 5 bases unmatched. CDR3 length equals 14 residues. The germline gives CDR1 MNHEY, CDR2 SMNVEV (reference sequence).

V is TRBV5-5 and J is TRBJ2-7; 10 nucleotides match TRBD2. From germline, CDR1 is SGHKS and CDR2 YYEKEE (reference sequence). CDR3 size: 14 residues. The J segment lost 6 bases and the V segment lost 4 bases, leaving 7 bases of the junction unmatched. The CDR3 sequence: CASSRSTSGTEQYF. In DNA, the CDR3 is TGTGCCAGCAGCCGGAGTACTAGCGGGACCGAGCAGTACTTC.

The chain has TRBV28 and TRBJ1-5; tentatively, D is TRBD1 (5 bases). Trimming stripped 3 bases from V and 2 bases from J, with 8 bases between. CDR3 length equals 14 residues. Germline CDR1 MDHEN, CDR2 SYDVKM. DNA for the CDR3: TGTGCCAGCAGTTTCCCGGGGGGCAATCAGCCCCAGCATTTT. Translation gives CASSFPGGNQPQHF.

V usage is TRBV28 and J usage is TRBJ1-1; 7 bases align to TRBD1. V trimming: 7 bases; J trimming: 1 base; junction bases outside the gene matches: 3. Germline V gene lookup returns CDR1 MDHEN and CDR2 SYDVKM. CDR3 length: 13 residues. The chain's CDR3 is CASNRGENTEAFF. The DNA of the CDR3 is TGTGCCAGCAACAGGGGTGAGAACACTGAAGCTTTCTTT.

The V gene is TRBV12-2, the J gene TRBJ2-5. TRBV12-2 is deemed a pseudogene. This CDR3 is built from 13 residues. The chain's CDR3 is CASRSSGLETQYF. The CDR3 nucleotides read TGTGCAAGTCGGTCTTCCGGGCTGGAGACCCAGTACTTC.

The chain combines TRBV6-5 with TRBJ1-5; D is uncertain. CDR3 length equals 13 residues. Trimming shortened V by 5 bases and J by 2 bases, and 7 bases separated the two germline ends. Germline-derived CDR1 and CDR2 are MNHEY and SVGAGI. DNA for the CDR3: TGTGCCAGCAGTCGGGGAGGCAATCAGCCCCAGCATTTT. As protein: CASSRGGNQPQHF.

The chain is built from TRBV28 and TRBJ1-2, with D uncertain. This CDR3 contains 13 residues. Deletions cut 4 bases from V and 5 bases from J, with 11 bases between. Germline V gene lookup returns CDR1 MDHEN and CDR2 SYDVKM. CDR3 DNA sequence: TGTGCCAGCAGTTCCTCCGACCTATATGGCTACACCTTC. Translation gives CASSSSDLYGYTF.

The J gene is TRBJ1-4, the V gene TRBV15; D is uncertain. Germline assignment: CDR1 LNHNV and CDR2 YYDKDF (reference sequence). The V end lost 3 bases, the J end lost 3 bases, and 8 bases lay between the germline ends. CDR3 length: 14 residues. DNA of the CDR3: TGTGCCACCAGCAGCGGCAGAGCTAATGAAAAACTGTTTTTT. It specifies CATSSGRANEKLFF.

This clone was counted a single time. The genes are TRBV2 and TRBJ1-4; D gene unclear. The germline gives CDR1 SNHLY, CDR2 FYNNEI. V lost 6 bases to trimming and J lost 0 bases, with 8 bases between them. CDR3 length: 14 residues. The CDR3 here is CASRRDTTNEKLFF. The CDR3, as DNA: TGTGCCAGCAGGAGGGATACAACTAATGAAAAACTGTTTTTT.

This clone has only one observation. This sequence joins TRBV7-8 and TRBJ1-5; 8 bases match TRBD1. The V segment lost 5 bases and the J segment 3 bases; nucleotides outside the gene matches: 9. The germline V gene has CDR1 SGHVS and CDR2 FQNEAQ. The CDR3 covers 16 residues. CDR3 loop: CASSRAGTGFNQPQHF. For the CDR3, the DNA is TGTGCCAGCAGCCGCGCCGGGACAGGCTTCAATCAGCCCCAGCATTTT.

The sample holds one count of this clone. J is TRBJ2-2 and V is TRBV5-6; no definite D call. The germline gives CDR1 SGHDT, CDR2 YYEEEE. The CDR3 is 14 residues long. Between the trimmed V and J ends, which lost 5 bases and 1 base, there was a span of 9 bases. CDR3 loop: CASRARRNTGELFF. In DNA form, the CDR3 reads TGTGCCAGCAGGGCCCGGAGGAACACCGGGGAGCTGTTTTTT.

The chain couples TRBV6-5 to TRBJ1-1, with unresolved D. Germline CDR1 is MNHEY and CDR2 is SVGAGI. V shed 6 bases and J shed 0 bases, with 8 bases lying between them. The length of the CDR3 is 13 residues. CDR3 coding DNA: TGTGCCAGCAGGAGGGATATGAACACTGAAGCTTTCTTT. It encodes CASRRDMNTEAFF.

This CDR3 reads CASSLMDRETEAFF. In DNA form, the CDR3 reads TGTGCCAGCAGCCTCATGGACAGGGAAACCGAAGCTTTCTTT. The V gene is TRBV3-1 (or the pseudogene TRBV3-2), the J gene TRBJ1-1; 8 bases are shared with TRBD1. Trimming at V came to 4 bases and at J to 8 bases, leaving 9 bases not matched to a gene. Looked up from germline, CDR1 is LGHDT and CDR2 is YNNKEL (reference sequence). CDR3 length equals 14 residues.